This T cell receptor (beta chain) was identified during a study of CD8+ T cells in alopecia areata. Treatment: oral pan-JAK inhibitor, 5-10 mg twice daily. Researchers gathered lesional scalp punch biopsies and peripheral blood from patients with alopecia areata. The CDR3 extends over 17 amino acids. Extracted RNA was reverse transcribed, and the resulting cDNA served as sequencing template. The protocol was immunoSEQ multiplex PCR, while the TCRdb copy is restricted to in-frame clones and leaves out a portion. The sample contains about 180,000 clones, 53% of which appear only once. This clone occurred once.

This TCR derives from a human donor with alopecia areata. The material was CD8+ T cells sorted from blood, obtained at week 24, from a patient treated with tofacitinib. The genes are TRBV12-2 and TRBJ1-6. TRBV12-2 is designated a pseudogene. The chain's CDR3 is CASRLVELSSYNSPLHF. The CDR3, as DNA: TGTGCAAGTCGCTTAGTAGAGCTTAGCTCCTATAATTCACCCCTCCACTTT.